A single sample gave rise to the 29 T cell receptor beta chains below, sequenced in a study of blood T cell repertoires in COVID-19. The method was immunoSEQ multiplex PCR; TCRdb's version includes in-frame clones alone and lacks a portion of them. The table lists 210,000 or so clones, more than 75% of them singletons, with under 4.5% in the top ten. The specimen was PBMCs or T cells enriched from blood (not recorded which). The receptors were gathered from a man under 40 with acute COVID-19.

Written as DNA, the CDR3 is TGTGCCAGCAGCTTAGCGCAGGGTTACGGGGAGCTGTTTTTT. Its protein is CASSLAQGYGELFF. This sequence joins TRBV11-1 and TRBJ2-2; D perhaps matches TRBD1 (5 bases). This CDR3 contains 14 residues. Germline V CDR1 and CDR2: SGHAT, FQDESV (reference sequence). V lost 0 bases and J 7 bases, leaving 9 bases between the germline ends.

This chain links TRBV3-1 (or the pseudogene TRBV3-2) with TRBJ1-2, with D hard to call. CDR1 is LGHDT and CDR2 is YNNKEL in the germline V gene (reference sequence). The V and J ends lost 1 base and 3 bases respectively, with 6 bases between them. The CDR3 length is 13 residues. CDR3 sequence: CASSQGAYYGYTF. CDR3 coding DNA: TGTGCCAGCAGCCAAGGGGCTTACTATGGCTACACCTTC.

The chain carries TRBV25-1 and TRBJ1-4; TRBD1 agrees at 7 bases. Germline-derived CDR1 and CDR2 are MGHDK and SYGVNS. The CDR3 consists of 15 residues. The trim removed 1 base at V and 5 bases at J, leaving 4 bases unmatched. DNA of the CDR3: TGTGCCAGCAGTGAATTCGGGACAGACAATGAAAAACTGTTTTTT. Translating it yields CASSEFGTDNEKLFF.

The chain employs TRBV6-5 and TRBJ1-2; perhaps TRBD1 as D (5 bases). CDR3 length equals 13 residues. Germline-derived CDR1 and CDR2 are MNHEY and SVGAGI. The V gene lost 6 bases and the J gene lost 5 bases, with 13 bases spanning the gap. CDR3 loop: CASRGVGGYGYTF. In DNA form, the CDR3 reads TGTGCCAGCAGAGGCGTCGGGGGGTATGGCTACACCTTC.

This clone was found a few times. The rearrangement links TRBV6-5 to TRBJ1-3; D is undetermined. The CDR3 is made up of 13 amino acids. V lost 7 bases and J lost 0, with 7 bases in between. Germline CDR1 MNHEY, CDR2 SVGAGI. The CDR3: CASTSYSGNTIYF. The CDR3 DNA follows: TGTGCCAGCACGTCGTACTCTGGAAACACCATATATTTT.

In this sample, this clone turned up once. The chain uses TRBV2 and TRBJ2-5; 10 bases line up with TRBD1. CDR1 SNHLY and CDR2 FYNNEI come from the germline V gene. Trimming removed 2 bases from V and 5 bases from J; junction bases left unmatched: 8. The CDR3 length is 16 residues. In nucleotides, the CDR3 is TGTGCCAGCAGTGAACTTGGGACAGGGGATTTGGAGACCCAGTACTTC. Translating gives CASSELGTGDLETQYF.

This clone turned up a few times. The chain employs TRBV7-3 and TRBJ2-1, with 7 positions matching TRBD1. The CDR3 is 15 residues long. Germline CDR1 is SGHTA and CDR2 is FQGTGA. Germline trimming cut 5 bases from V and 7 bases from J; bases unmatched to any gene: 11. For the CDR3, the DNA is TGTGCCAGCAGCCCTAGACAGGGAAACAGAAATGAGCAGTTCTTC. As protein: CASSPRQGNRNEQFF.

V gene TRBV7-9 combines with J gene TRBJ2-1; D may be TRBD1 (6 bases). V was shortened by 3 bases and J by 6 bases, with 12 bases between the two germline ends. Germline-derived CDR1 and CDR2 are SEHNR and FQNEAQ (reference sequence). CDR3 length: 14 residues. The CDR3 bases are TGTGCCAGCAGCTTTTCCCAGGGGTCCAATGAGCAGTTCTTC. Translation: CASSFSQGSNEQFF.

At least ten counts were recorded for this clone. V and J are TRBV19 and TRBJ1-1; 8 bases align to TRBD1. Germline lookup yields CDR1 LNHDA and CDR2 SQIVND (reference sequence). This CDR3 comprises 16 residues. Trimming cost V 6 bases and J 1 base; bases outside gene matches: 10. CDR3 sequence reads: CASSRAGQGKNTEAFF. The CDR3 coding sequence is TGTGCCAGTAGCCGGGCCGGACAGGGAAAGAACACTGAAGCTTTCTTT.

This clone showed up just a few times. The chain is built from TRBV19 and TRBJ2-5, with 8 bases identical to TRBD2. The CDR3 consists of 14 residues. Germline CDR1 is LNHDA and CDR2 is SQIVND (reference sequence). Trimming at V came to 2 bases and at J to 6 bases, leaving 5 bases not matched to a gene. The CDR3 spells CASSISGGRQTQYF. CDR3 in DNA: TGTGCCAGTAGTATATCGGGGGGGCGTCAGACCCAGTACTTC.

The gene calls are TRBV2 and TRBJ1-1; perhaps TRBD1 as D (5 bases). Germline V CDR1 and CDR2: SNHLY, FYNNEI. The V and J ends lost 4 bases and 2 bases respectively, with 8 bases between them. This CDR3 has 13 residues. DNA for the CDR3: TGTGCCAGCAGTGGAGACAGAAACACTGAAGCTTTCTTT. Translated, it gives CASSGDRNTEAFF.

This chain connects TRBV20-1 to TRBJ2-3; D ambiguous. The CDR3 has 11 amino acids. The germline V and J ends were trimmed by 4 bases and 4 bases, with 6 bases remaining between them. Per germline, CDR1 DFQATT and CDR2 SNEGSKA (reference sequence). The CDR3 here is CSANYADTQYF. CDR3 DNA sequence: TGCAGTGCTAATTATGCAGATACGCAGTATTTT.

This chain links TRBV3-1 (or the pseudogene TRBV3-2) with TRBJ1-4; possible D gene TRBD1, 6 bases. Germline loops: CDR1 LGHDT, CDR2 YNNKEL (reference sequence). This CDR3 is 15 amino acids long. The ends were cut back, 5 bases at V and 0 bases at J, with 10 bases in the middle. This CDR3 reads CASSRDKATNEKLFF. CDR3 bases: TGTGCCAGCAGCAGGGACAAGGCAACTAATGAAAAACTGTTTTTT.

The V and J genes are TRBV27 and TRBJ1-5; 7 positions match TRBD1. Germline values: CDR1 MNHEY, CDR2 SMNVEV (reference sequence). The CDR3 spans 14 residues. Unmatched junction bases numbered 7, after V lost 6 bases and J lost 5 bases. The CDR3 reads CASRGTDIYQPQHF. The CDR3 DNA sequence: TGTGCCAGCAGGGGGACAGATATCTATCAGCCCCAGCATTTT.

The chain recombines TRBV28 with TRBJ1-3, with a tentative D call TRBD1 (5 bases). V was pared by 2 bases and J by 0 bases, with 8 bases between. Germline CDR1 reads MDHEN; CDR2 reads SYDVKM. The length of the CDR3 is 15 residues. The CDR3 DNA sequence: TGTGCCAGCAGTTTACGCAGGGTCTCTGGAAACACCATATATTTT. As protein: CASSLRRVSGNTIYF. Complete variable domain (other parts from reference TRBV28 and TRBJ1-3): DVKVTQSSRYLVKRTGEKVFLECVQDMDHENMFWYRQDPGLGLRLIYFSYDVKMKEKGDIPEGYSVSREKKERFSLILESASTNQTSMYLCASSLRRVSGNTIYFGEGSWLTVV.

The rearrangement uses TRBV18 and TRBJ1-3, with D perhaps TRBD1 (5 bases). This CDR3 spans 14 amino acids. Germline CDR1 is KGHSH and CDR2 is LQKENI. Trimming took 1 base from V and 7 from J, leaving 11 bases between them. In DNA form, the CDR3 reads TGTGCCAGCTCACCACTTCCGGAGGGGAACACCATATATTTT. It specifies CASSPLPEGNTIYF.

In DNA form, the CDR3 reads TGTGCCAGTAACACAGGGGGCACTAATGAAAAACTGTTTTTT. This gives the protein CASNTGGTNEKLFF. This chain uses TRBV19 with TRBJ1-4; TRBD1 agrees at 9 bases. V was pared by 7 bases and J by 2 bases, with 2 bases of the junction left unmatched. Germline CDR1 is LNHDA and CDR2 is SQIVND (reference sequence). The CDR3 runs 14 residues.

The V and J genes are TRBV27 and TRBJ1-2, with D perhaps TRBD1 (5 bases). Trimming stripped 5 bases from V and 4 bases from J, with 14 bases between. This CDR3 region has 14 residues. Per the germline V gene, CDR1 is MNHEY and CDR2 is SMNVEV (reference sequence). The CDR3: CASSPSRQGYGYTF. Written as DNA, the CDR3 is TGTGCCAGCAGTCCAAGTCGGCAGGGCTATGGCTACACCTTC.

This chain links TRBV5-1 with TRBJ1-3; D uncertain. The CDR3 is made up of 16 amino acids. Trimming stripped 0 bases from V and 0 bases from J, with 10 bases between. Germline lookup yields CDR1 SGHRS and CDR2 YFSETQ. The CDR3 DNA reads as TGCGCCAGCAGCTTGGCCGGGGTCCTCTCTGGAAACACCATATATTTT. It encodes CASSLAGVLSGNTIYF.

The chain recombines TRBV6-5 with TRBJ1-5, with a weak D call TRBD1 (6 bases). The CDR3 runs 15 residues. Per germline, CDR1 MNHEY and CDR2 SVGAGI. The ends were cut back, 5 bases at V and 0 bases at J, with 11 bases in the middle. Here the CDR3 DNA reads TGTGCCAGCAGTCCGATGACAGGTAGCAATCAGCCCCAGCATTTT. Protein: CASSPMTGSNQPQHF.

This chain uses TRBV18 with TRBJ2-2, with D possibly matching TRBD1 (6 bases). The germline V and J ends were trimmed by 1 base and 0 bases, with 6 bases remaining between them. The CDR3 length is 15 residues. CDR1 is KGHSH and CDR2 is LQKENI in the germline V gene. CDR3 sequence: CASSPQGANTGELFF. DNA of the CDR3: TGTGCCAGCTCACCACAGGGGGCGAACACCGGGGAGCTGTTTTTT.

CDR3 nucleotide sequence: TGTGCCAGCAGCCGGGGAGGGGGAGGAGCAACTAATGAAAAACTGTTTTTT. This codes for CASSRGGGGATNEKLFF. This chain joins TRBV7-9 and TRBJ1-4; D is perhaps TRBD1 (6 bases). This CDR3 is 17 amino acids long. With 5 bases removed from V and 0 bases from J, the gap between germline ends came to 16 bases. The germline V gene has CDR1 SEHNR and CDR2 FQNEAQ (reference sequence).

A remark on this clone: Other DNA sequences in the same sample also yield this CDR3. The V call is TRBV6-4, the J call TRBJ2-3, with 9 nucleotides matching TRBD2. The V and J ends lost 0 bases and 2 bases, in that order; junction bases with no gene match: 3. Germline V gene lookup returns CDR1 MRHNA and CDR2 SNTAGT. The CDR3 covers 16 residues. CDR3 protein: CASSDSGGGATDTQYF. CDR3 DNA: TGTGCCAGCAGTGACTCAGGCGGGGGGGCCACAGATACGCAGTATTTT.

This clone has just a few counts. This chain links TRBV27 with TRBJ2-7, with 11 positions matching TRBD2. The J segment lost 5 bases and the V segment lost 3 bases, leaving 3 bases of the junction unmatched. There are 14 residues in the CDR3. The germline gives CDR1 MNHEY, CDR2 SMNVEV (reference sequence). The CDR3 spells CASSFSGGENEQYF. DNA for the CDR3: TGTGCCAGCAGTTTTAGCGGGGGGGAGAACGAGCAGTACTTC.

V is TRBV5-4 and J is TRBJ1-2, with TRBD1 matching over 8 bases. Per the germline V gene, CDR1 is SGHNT and CDR2 is YYREEE (reference sequence). The CDR3 has 14 residues. Trimming took 4 bases from V and 2 from J; bases not matched to a gene: 4. This CDR3 is CASSPWTGNYGYTF. The CDR3 DNA follows: TGTGCCAGCAGCCCATGGACAGGGAACTATGGCTACACCTTC.

The chain is built from TRBV12-3 or TRBV12-4 and TRBJ2-1; D is uncertain. The CDR3 loop spans 11 amino acids. V gave up 7 bases and J gave up 9 bases, with 10 bases separating them. Here the CDR3 reads CASTQAGEQFF. The CDR3, as DNA: TGTGCCAGCACCCAGGCAGGTGAGCAGTTCTTC.

The J gene is TRBJ1-2, the V gene TRBV28; TRBD1 matches at 8 bases. CDR1 and CDR2 (germline): MDHEN, SYDVKM. After removal of 6 bases from V and 7 bases from J, the junction contained 13 bases not matched to a gene. The CDR3 loop spans 15 amino acids. DNA for the CDR3: TGTGCCAGCAGCCCTGGACAGGGACCATTCGGTGGCTACACCTTC. Translation: CASSPGQGPFGGYTF.

The chain combines TRBV27 with TRBJ1-5, with D unresolved. CDR1 is MNHEY, CDR2 SMNVEV, per germline (reference sequence). CDR3 size: 14 residues. Trimming took 6 bases from V and 0 from J, leaving 9 bases between them. The CDR3 reads CASRKTNSNQPQHF. CDR3 nucleotides: TGTGCCAGCAGGAAAACAAATAGCAATCAGCCCCAGCATTTT.

The rearrangement links TRBV11-2 to TRBJ2-1; TRBD2 matches 13 bases. The germline V gene encodes CDR1 SGHAT and CDR2 FQNNGV. The CDR3 covers 16 residues. After removal of 3 bases from V and 9 bases from J, the junction contained 8 bases not matched to a gene. CDR3 sequence reads: CASSFGGLAGRGEQFF. The CDR3 DNA sequence: TGTGCCAGCAGCTTTGGGGGACTAGCGGGGAGGGGTGAGCAGTTCTTC.